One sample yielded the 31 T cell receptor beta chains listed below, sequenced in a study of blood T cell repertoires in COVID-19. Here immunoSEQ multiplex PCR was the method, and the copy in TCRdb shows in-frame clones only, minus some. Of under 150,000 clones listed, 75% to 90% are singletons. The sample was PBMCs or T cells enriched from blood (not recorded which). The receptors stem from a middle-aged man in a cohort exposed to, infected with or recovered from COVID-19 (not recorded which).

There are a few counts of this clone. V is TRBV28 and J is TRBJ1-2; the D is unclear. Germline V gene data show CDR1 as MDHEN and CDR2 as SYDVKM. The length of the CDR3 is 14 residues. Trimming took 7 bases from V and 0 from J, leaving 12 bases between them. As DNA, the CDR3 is TGTGCCAGCACCCCGAACCCAGCTAACTATGGCTACACCTTC. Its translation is CASTPNPANYGYTF.

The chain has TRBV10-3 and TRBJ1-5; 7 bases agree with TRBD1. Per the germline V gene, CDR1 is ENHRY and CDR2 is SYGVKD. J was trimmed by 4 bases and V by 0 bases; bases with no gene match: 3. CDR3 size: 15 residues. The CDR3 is CAISESGTDNQPQHF. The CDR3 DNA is TGTGCCATCAGTGAGTCCGGGACAGATAATCAGCCCCAGCATTTT.

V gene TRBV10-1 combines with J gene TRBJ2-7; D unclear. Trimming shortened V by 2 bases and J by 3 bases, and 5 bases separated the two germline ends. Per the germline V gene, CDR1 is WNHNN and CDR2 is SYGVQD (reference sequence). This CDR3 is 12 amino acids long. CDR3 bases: TGCGCCAGCAGTGAGCCAGGCTACGAGCAGTACTTC. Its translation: CASSEPGYEQYF.

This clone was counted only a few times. DNA of the CDR3: TGTGCCAGCAGCCCGGACAGGGCGTCTGGAAACACCATATATTTT. This sequence encodes CASSPDRASGNTIYF. The chain uses TRBV3-1 (or the pseudogene TRBV3-2) and TRBJ1-3, with TRBD1 matching over 8 bases. CDR3 length: 15 amino acids. CDR1 and CDR2 from the germline V gene are LGHDT and YNNKEL (reference sequence). V dropped 4 bases and J dropped 1; count of bases not matched to a gene: 3.

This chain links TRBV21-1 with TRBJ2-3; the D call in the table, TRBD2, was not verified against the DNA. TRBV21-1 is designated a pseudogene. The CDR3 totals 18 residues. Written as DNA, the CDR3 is TGTGCCAGCAGTTTACGAAAGGGCGGGAGGGCAAGCACAGATACGCAGTATTTT. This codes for CASSLRKGGRASTDTQYF.

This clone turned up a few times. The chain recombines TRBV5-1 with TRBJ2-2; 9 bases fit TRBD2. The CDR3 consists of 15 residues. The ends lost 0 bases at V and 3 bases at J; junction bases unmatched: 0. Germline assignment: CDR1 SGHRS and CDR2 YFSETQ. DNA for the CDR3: TGCGCCAGCAGCTTGGGACTAGCGGACACCGGGGAGCTGTTTTTT. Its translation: CASSLGLADTGELFF. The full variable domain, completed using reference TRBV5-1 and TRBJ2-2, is KAGVTQTPRYLIKTRGQQVTLSCSPISGHRSVSWYQQTPGQGLQFLFEYFSETQRNKGNFPGRFSGRQFSNSRSEMNVSTLELGDSALYLCASSLGLADTGELFFGEGSRLTVL.

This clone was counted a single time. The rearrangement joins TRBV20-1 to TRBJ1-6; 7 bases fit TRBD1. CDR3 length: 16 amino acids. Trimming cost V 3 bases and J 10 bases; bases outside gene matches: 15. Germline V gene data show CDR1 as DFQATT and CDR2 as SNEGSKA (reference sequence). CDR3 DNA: TGCAGTGCTAGTCAGGGGGTCCCTCGAGCGGCATCACCCCTCCACTTT. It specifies CSASQGVPRAASPLHF.

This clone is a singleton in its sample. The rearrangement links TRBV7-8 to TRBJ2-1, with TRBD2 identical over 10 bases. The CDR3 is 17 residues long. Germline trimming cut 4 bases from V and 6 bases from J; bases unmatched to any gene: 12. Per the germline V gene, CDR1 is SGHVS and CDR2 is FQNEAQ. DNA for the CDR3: TGTGCCAGCAGCTCTCGGACTAGCGGTACCCTTCCCAATGAGCAGTTCTTC. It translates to CASSSRTSGTLPNEQFF. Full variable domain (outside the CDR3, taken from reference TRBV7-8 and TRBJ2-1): GAGVSQSPRYKVAKRGQDVALRCDPISGHVSLFWYQQALGQGPEFLTYFQNEAQLDKSGLPSDRFFAERPEGSVSTLKIQRTQQEDSAVYLCASSSRTSGTLPNEQFFGPGTRLTVL.

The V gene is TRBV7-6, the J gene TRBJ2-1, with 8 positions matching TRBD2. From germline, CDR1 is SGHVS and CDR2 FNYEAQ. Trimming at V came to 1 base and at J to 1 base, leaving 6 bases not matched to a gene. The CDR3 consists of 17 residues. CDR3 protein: CASSLVASGFSYNEQFF. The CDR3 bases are TGTGCCAGCAGCTTAGTCGCTAGCGGGTTTTCCTACAATGAGCAGTTCTTC.

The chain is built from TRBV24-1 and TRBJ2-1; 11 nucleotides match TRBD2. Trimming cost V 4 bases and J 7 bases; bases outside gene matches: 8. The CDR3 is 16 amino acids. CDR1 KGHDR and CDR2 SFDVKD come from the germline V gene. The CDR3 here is CATSELRTSGWNEQFF. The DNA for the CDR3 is TGTGCCACCAGTGAGTTGAGGACTAGCGGGTGGAATGAGCAGTTCTTC.

In DNA form, the CDR3 reads TGTGCCAGCAGCTTAGGGGGGGGCCTCTACGAGCAGTACTTC. The encoded protein is CASSLGGGLYEQYF. V gene TRBV11-2 combines with J gene TRBJ2-7, with TRBD2 as a possible D gene (7 bases). Germline loops: CDR1 SGHAT, CDR2 FQNNGV. The ends were cut back, 1 base at V and 3 bases at J, with 10 bases in the middle. There are 14 residues in the CDR3.

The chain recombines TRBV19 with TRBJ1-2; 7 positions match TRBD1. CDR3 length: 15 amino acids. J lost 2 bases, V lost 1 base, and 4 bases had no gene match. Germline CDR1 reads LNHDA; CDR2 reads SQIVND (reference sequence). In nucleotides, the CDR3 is TGTGCCAGTAGTATAGGACAGGGACTGAACTATGGCTACACCTTC. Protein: CASSIGQGLNYGYTF.

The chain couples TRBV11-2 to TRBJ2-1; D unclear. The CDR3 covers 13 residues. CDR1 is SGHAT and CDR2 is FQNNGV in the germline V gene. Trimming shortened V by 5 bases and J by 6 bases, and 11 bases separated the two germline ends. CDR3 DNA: TGTGCCAGCAGCCGAGAGTACAGCAATGAGCAGTTCTTC. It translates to CASSREYSNEQFF.

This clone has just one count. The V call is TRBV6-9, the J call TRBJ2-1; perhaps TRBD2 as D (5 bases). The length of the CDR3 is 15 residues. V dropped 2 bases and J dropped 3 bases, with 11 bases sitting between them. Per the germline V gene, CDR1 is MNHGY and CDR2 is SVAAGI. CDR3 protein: CASSYGSADYNEQFF. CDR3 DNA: TGTGCCAGCAGTTATGGCTCAGCGGACTACAATGAGCAGTTCTTC.

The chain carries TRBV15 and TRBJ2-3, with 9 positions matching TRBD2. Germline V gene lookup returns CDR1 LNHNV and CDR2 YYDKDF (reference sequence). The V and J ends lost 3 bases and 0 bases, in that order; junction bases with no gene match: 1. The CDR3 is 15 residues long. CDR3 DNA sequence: TGTGCCACCAGCAGGACTAGCGGTAGCACAGATACGCAGTATTTT. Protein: CATSRTSGSTDTQYF.

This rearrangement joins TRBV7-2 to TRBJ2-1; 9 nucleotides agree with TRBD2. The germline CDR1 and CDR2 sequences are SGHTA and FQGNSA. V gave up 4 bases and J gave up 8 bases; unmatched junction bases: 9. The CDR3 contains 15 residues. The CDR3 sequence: CASSYPGLAGDEQFF. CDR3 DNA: TGTGCCAGCAGCTACCCGGGACTAGCTGGAGATGAGCAGTTCTTC.

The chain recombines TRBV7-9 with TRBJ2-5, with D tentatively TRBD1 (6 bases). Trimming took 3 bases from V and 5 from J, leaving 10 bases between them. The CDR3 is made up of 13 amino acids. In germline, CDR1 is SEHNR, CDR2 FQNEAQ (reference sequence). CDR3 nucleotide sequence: TGTGCCAGCAGCTTGCAGGGGTTGGAGACCCAGTACTTC. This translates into CASSLQGLETQYF.

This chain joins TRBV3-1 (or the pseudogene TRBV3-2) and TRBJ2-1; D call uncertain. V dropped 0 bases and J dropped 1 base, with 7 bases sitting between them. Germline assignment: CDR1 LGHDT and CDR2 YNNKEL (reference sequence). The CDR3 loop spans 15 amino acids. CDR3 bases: TGTGCCAGCAGCCAAGATCCGACTTCCTACAATGAGCAGTTCTTC. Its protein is CASSQDPTSYNEQFF.

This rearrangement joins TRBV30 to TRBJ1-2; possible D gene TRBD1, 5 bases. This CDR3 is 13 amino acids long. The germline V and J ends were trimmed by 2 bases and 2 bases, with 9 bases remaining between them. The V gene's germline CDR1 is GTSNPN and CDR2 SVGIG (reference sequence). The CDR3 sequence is CAWSTRVNYGYTF. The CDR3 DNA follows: TGTGCCTGGAGTACCAGGGTGAACTATGGCTACACCTTC.

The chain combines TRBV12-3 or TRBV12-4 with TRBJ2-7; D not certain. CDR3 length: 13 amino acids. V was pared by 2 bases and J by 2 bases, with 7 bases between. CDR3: CASSLSVPYEQYF. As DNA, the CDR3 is TGTGCCAGCAGTTTAAGCGTTCCCTACGAGCAGTACTTC.

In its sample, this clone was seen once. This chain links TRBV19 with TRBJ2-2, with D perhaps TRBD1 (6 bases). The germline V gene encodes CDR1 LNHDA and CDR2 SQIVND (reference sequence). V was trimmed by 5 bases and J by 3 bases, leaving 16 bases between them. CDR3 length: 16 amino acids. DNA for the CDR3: TGTGCCAGTAGTTCGCACAGGGTAATAGACACCGGGGAGCTGTTTTTT. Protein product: CASSSHRVIDTGELFF.

CDR3 in DNA: TGTGCCAGCAGCTTTGGCATCTCAATGGACGAGCAGTACTTC. It translates to CASSFGISMDEQYF. The chain links TRBV11-1 to TRBJ2-7; no reliable D call. The CDR3 extends over 14 amino acids. The V and J ends lost 3 bases and 5 bases respectively, with 14 bases between them. Germline values: CDR1 SGHAT, CDR2 FQDESV (reference sequence).

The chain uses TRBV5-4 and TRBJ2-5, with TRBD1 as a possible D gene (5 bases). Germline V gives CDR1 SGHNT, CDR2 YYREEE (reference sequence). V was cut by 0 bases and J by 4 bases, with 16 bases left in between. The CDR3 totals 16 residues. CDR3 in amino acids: CASSLESSIRGETQYF. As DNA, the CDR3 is TGTGCCAGCAGCTTGGAGTCTTCCATTAGGGGAGAGACCCAGTACTTC. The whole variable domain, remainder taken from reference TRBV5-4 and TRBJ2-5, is ETGVTQSPTHLIKTRGQQVTLRCSSQSGHNTVSWYQQALGQGPQFIFQYYREEENGRGNFPPRFSGLQFPNYSSELNVNALELDDSALYLCASSLESSIRGETQYFGPGTRLLVL.

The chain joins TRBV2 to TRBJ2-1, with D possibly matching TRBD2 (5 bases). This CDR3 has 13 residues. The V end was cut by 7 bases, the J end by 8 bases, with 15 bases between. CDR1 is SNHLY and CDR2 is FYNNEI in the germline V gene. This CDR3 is CASTGSGSYEQFF. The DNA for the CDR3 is TGTGCCAGCACGGGAAGCGGATCATATGAGCAGTTCTTC. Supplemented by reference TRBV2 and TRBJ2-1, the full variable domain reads EPEVTQTPSHQVTQMGQEVILRCVPISNHLYFYWYRQILGQKVEFLVSFYNNEISEKSEIFDDQFSVERPDGSNFTLKIRSTKLEDSAMYFCASTGSGSYEQFFGPGTRLTVL.

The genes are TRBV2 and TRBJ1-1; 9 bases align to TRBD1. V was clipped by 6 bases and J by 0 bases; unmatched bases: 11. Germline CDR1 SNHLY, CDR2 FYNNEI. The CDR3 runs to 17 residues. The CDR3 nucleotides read TGTGCCAGCAGCCCGGGACAGGGCTATTCGCTGAACACTGAAGCTTTCTTT. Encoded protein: CASSPGQGYSLNTEAFF.

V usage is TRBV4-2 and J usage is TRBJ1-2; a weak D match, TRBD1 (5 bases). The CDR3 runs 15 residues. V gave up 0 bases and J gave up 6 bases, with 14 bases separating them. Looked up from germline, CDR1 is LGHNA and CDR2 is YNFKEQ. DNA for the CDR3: TGTGCCAGCAGCCAAGAAGGGCAGGGTTTCGATGGCTACACCTTC. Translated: CASSQEGQGFDGYTF.

CDR3 loop: CASSTPPRLGLFYEQYF. Written as DNA, the CDR3 is TGTGCCAGTAGTACGCCCCCAAGACTAGGATTATTCTACGAGCAGTACTTC. The chain carries TRBV19 and TRBJ2-7; possibly TRBD2 for D (6 bases). Trimming took off 4 bases at V and 3 bases at J, with 22 bases between the two ends. The CDR3 consists of 17 residues. Per the germline V gene, CDR1 is LNHDA and CDR2 is SQIVND (reference sequence).

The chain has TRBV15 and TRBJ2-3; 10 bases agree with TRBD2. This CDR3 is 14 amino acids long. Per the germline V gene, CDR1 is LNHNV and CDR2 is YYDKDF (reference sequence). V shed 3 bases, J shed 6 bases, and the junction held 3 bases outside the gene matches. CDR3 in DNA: TGTGCCACCAGCAGGCTAGCGGGGGCGGATACGCAGTATTTT. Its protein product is CATSRLAGADTQYF.

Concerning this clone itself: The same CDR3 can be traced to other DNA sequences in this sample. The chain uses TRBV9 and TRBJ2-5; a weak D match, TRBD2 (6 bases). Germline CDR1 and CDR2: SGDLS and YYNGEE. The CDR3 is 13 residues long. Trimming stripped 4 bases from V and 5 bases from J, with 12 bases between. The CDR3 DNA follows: TGTGCCAGCAGCCCCCCTGGGGGGGAGACCCAGTACTTC. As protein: CASSPPGGETQYF.

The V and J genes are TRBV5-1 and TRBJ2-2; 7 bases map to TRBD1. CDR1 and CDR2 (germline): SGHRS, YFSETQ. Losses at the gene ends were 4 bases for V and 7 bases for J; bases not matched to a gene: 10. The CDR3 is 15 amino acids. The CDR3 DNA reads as TGCGCCAGCAGCAACAGGGGATCCATGGGCGGGGAGCTGTTTTTT. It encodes CASSNRGSMGGELFF.

The CDR3 region has the DNA TGTGCCAGCAGCTTTATGGGGACTAGCGGGGGGGCGGAGGAGACCCAGTACTTC. Translated: CASSFMGTSGGAEETQYF. The chain couples TRBV11-2 to TRBJ2-5, with TRBD2 matching over 16 bases. The CDR3 is 18 amino acids. CDR1 and CDR2 from the germline V gene are SGHAT and FQNNGV. The V and J ends lost 3 bases and 5 bases, in that order; junction bases with no gene match: 9. The whole variable domain, filled in from reference TRBV11-2 and TRBJ2-5, reads EAGVAQSPRYKIIEKRQSVAFWCNPISGHATLYWYQQILGQGPKLLIQFQNNGVVDDSQLPKDRFSAERLKGVDSTLKIQPAKLEDSAVYLCASSFMGTSGGAEETQYFGPGTRLLVL.